This T cell receptor (beta chain) is drawn from a study of blood T cell repertoires in COVID-19. Overall study context: Samples taken during acute and convalescent COVID-19 were collected in the United States, Italy and Spain.

Sequenced by immunoSEQ multiplex PCR; TCRdb stores in-frame clones only, minus some. Seen here are about 45,000 clones, approximately 82% observed once, and the top ten hold 6% to 6.5%. Trimming removed 0 bases from V and 0 bases from J; junction bases left unmatched: 10. Germline CDR1 is LNHDA and CDR2 is SQIVND (reference sequence). CDR3 size: 20 residues. Input material: peripheral blood. The clonotype originates from an elderly woman with acute or convalescent COVID-19. The chain joins TRBV19 to TRBJ2-7; 14 bases fit TRBD2. In DNA form, the CDR3 reads TGTGCCAGTAGTATAGATCCCCGGACTAGCGGGGGGCGAAGCTCCTACGAGCAGTACTTC. It specifies CASSIDPRTSGGRSSYEQYF.